This TCR beta chain was captured by sequencing in a study of metastatic and nonmetastatic thyroid tumors. Across the study: A comparison of repertoires was made across blood and tumor or nodule tissue from malignant and benign thyroid patients.

About this clone itself: Its cognate antigen is unknown.

Findings and limits, study-wide: For both blood and tumor, malignant thyroid tumors reportedly showed significantly higher TCR beta diversity than benign nodules did.

Authors' methods: Across clinicopathological groups, CDR3 differences served as the basis for building a distant-metastasis classifier for papillary thyroid cancer. TCRdb re-called the PCR reads via MiXCR. Clone size and V and J calls follow TCRdb, not the original study. The data show about 5,000 clones, approximately 35% seen once. The CDR3 spans 17 residues. The ends lost 5 bases at V and 4 bases at J; junction bases unmatched: 12. Nobody among the patients had been given any treatment before thyroid surgery. The sequence came from a male donor with papillary thyroid cancer or a benign thyroid nodule (not recorded which). Some clones in this sample may be carry-over from other donors' samples. The V call is TRBV12-3 or TRBV12-4, the J call TRBJ1-2; 11 nucleotides agree with TRBD1. The sample comprised adjacent normal tissue. The CDR3 DNA reads as TGTGCCAGCAGTCGACGGACAGGGGGCGCTGGATTCTATGGCTACACCTTC. Translated, it gives CASSRRTGGAGFYGYTF.